The 14 T cell receptor beta chains in this list originate from one sample, sequenced in a study of cytomegalovirus exposure and HLA in healthy donors. Clones were sequenced by immunoSEQ multiplex PCR, and TCRdb holds only the in-frame ones, with some missing. The repertoire has hundreds of thousands of clones, roughly 85% of them found once; the top ten carry 0.65% to 0.95%. What was sequenced was PBMCs. Receptors were obtained from a woman aged 18 to 35 in good health and CMV-seronegative.

The chain combines TRBV5-4 with TRBJ2-7; D might be TRBD2 (6 bases). The CDR3 covers 14 residues. The germline V gene encodes CDR1 SGHNT and CDR2 YYREEE (reference sequence). Trimming stripped 9 bases from V and 3 bases from J, with 19 bases between. The CDR3 sequence: CATGPAGANYEQYF. DNA for the CDR3: TGTGCCACAGGACCAGCGGGTGCTAACTACGAGCAGTACTTC.

There are a few counts of this clone. The chain uses TRBV28 and TRBJ1-3; D not certain. Trimming stripped 3 bases from V and 1 base from J, with 13 bases between. Germline V gene lookup returns CDR1 MDHEN and CDR2 SYDVKM. The CDR3 spans 16 residues. The CDR3 DNA follows: TGTGCCAGCAGTTTGGTGGGAGACGATTCTGGAAACACCATATATTTT. Translated: CASSLVGDDSGNTIYF.

The rearrangement joins TRBV27 to TRBJ2-1, with 8 bases fitting TRBD1. Germline-derived CDR1 and CDR2 are MNHEY and SMNVEV (reference sequence). V trimming: 6 bases; J trimming: 16 bases; junction bases outside the gene matches: 11. CDR3 length equals 12 residues. CDR3 nucleotide sequence: TGTGCCAGCAGGTCAGGGGGCCCAATAATTTTCTTC. Translated: CASRSGGPIIFF.

The chain employs TRBV6-5 and TRBJ2-1, with D uncertain. Deletions cut 0 bases from V and 10 bases from J, with 13 bases between. CDR1 and CDR2 from the germline V gene are MNHEY and SVGAGI. The CDR3 runs 14 residues. This chain's CDR3 is CASSYSNWAVEQFF. The DNA of the CDR3 is TGTGCCAGCAGTTACTCTAACTGGGCAGTCGAGCAGTTCTTC.

The chain has TRBV18 and TRBJ2-5; TRBD2 matches 9 bases. The CDR3 is made up of 15 amino acids. With V trimmed by 3 bases and J by 5 bases, 7 bases remained unmatched. Germline CDR1 reads KGHSH; CDR2 reads LQKENI. The CDR3 DNA sequence: TGTGCCAGCTCACCTAGTAGCGGGGGACGGGAGACCCAGTACTTC. This sequence encodes CASSPSSGGRETQYF.

This clone came up a few times. The gene calls are TRBV30 and TRBJ2-1; 7 nucleotides align to TRBD2. The V and J ends lost 2 bases and 4 bases, in that order; junction bases with no gene match: 11. The CDR3 is 16 amino acids. The V gene's germline CDR1 is GTSNPN and CDR2 SVGIG (reference sequence). The CDR3 is CAWSWGGSQPYNEQFF. CDR3 nucleotide sequence: TGTGCCTGGAGTTGGGGGGGGAGCCAACCGTACAATGAGCAGTTCTTC.

The chain links TRBV4-2 to TRBJ2-3; 7 bases are a match to TRBD2. The CDR3 loop spans 15 amino acids. Germline V CDR1 and CDR2: LGHNA, YNFKEQ. The V segment lost 5 bases and the J segment 2 bases; nucleotides outside the gene matches: 7. CDR3 residues: CASSSQRGDTDTQYF. The DNA of the CDR3 is TGTGCCAGCAGCTCTCAGCGGGGTGACACAGATACGCAGTATTTT.

This clone has just one count. The V and J genes are TRBV11-2 and TRBJ2-1; tentative D call: TRBD2 (5 bases). Germline V gene data show CDR1 as SGHAT and CDR2 as FQNNGV. V lost 1 base to trimming and J lost 8 bases, with 18 bases between them. The length of the CDR3 is 16 residues. In nucleotides, the CDR3 is TGTGCCAGCAGCTTAGCGGGCGGGCAGAGGAACCATGAGCAGTTCTTC. Its protein is CASSLAGGQRNHEQFF.

Only one count was recorded for this clone. V and J are TRBV9 and TRBJ1-4, with 8 bases identical to TRBD1. Germline trimming cut 3 bases from V and 4 bases from J; bases unmatched to any gene: 5. The CDR3 is 15 residues long. In germline, CDR1 is SGDLS, CDR2 YYNGEE. The DNA for the CDR3 is TGTGCCAGCAGCGAAGGGACAGGAGTTAATGAAAAACTGTTTTTT. Residues: CASSEGTGVNEKLFF.

The chain employs TRBV4-2 and TRBJ1-6; D not certain. Per the germline V gene, CDR1 is LGHNA and CDR2 is YNFKEQ. Trimming stripped 0 bases from V and 0 bases from J, with 9 bases between. This CDR3 spans 17 amino acids. The CDR3 sequence is CASSQERWSSYNSPLHF. The CDR3 DNA is TGTGCCAGCAGCCAAGAAAGGTGGAGCTCCTATAATTCACCCCTCCACTTT.

This chain links TRBV2 with TRBJ1-2; no clear D. Deletions cut 8 bases from V and 1 base from J, with 11 bases between. The CDR3 contains 13 residues. Germline V gives CDR1 SNHLY, CDR2 FYNNEI. The CDR3 DNA reads TGTGCCAGCGTAAGCTATAATAACTATGGCTACACCTTC. This gives the protein CASVSYNNYGYTF.

The chain links TRBV7-6 to TRBJ1-4; 7 bases align to TRBD1. V lost 5 bases to trimming and J lost 6 bases; unmatched junction nucleotides: 21. The CDR3 has 19 residues. The V gene's germline CDR1 is SGHVS and CDR2 FNYEAQ. In DNA, the CDR3 is TGTGCCAGCAGCCCGACAGGGTGTGGTAAGGTTGGGTATCATGAAAAACTGTTTTTT. Its translation: CASSPTGCGKVGYHEKLFF.

This clone was detected only once. CDR3 sequence: CASSLESKGATHEQYF. The CDR3 DNA follows: TGTGCCAGCAGCTTAGAATCGAAGGGGGCGACCCACGAGCAGTACTTC. The J gene is TRBJ2-7, the V gene TRBV7-6; 7 bases are a match to TRBD1. Germline V gene sequence: CDR1 SGHVS, CDR2 FNYEAQ. The CDR3 covers 16 residues. V was clipped by 1 base and J by 5 bases; unmatched bases: 11.

On this clone itself: This sample includes further DNA sequences coding for the same CDR3. The J gene is TRBJ2-1, the V gene TRBV5-1; 13 nucleotides agree with TRBD2. Trimming removed 0 bases from V and 7 bases from J; junction bases left unmatched: 1. The CDR3 length is 15 residues. Germline assignment: CDR1 SGHRS and CDR2 YFSETQ. CDR3 sequence reads: CASSLGLAGGNEQFF. The CDR3 region has the DNA TGCGCCAGCAGCTTGGGACTAGCGGGGGGAAATGAGCAGTTCTTC.